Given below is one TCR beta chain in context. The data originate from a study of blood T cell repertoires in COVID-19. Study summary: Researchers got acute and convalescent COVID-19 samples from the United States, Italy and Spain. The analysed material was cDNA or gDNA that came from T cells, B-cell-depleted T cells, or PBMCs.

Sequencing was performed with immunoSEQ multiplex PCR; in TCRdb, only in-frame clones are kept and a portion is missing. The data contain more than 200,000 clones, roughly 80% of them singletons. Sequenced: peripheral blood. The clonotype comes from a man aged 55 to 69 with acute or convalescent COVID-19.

The CDR3 spells CASSPRRIVSYGYTF. CDR3 nucleotide sequence: TGTGCCAGCAGCCCCCGGAGGATTGTCAGCTATGGCTACACCTTC. This rearrangement joins TRBV3-1 (or the pseudogene TRBV3-2) to TRBJ1-2; D gene unclear. The length of the CDR3 is 15 residues. Trimming left V 4 bases short and J 4 bases short, with 16 bases between. Germline V gene data show CDR1 as LGHDT and CDR2 as YNNKEL (reference sequence).